This record covers a single TCR beta chain. This clonotype was seen only a few times. What this receptor recognizes is not known. Base qualities are not recorded, but no much larger clone differs from it by a single base. Library preparation was by 5' RACE. Sequencing was performed on an Illumina HiSeq 2000. A universal primer binding site was introduced by template switching, and a unique molecular identifier was present in the final cDNA, enabling accurate counting of TCR cDNA molecules. First-strand cDNA for TCR alpha and beta chains was synthesized from specific primers in the conserved constant-segment region. Each cDNA library was double barcoded, with a SMART-Mk sample barcode plus Illumina barcodes, to control for contamination. Two successive PCR steps introduced TruSeq adapter sequences along with Illumina sample barcodes. The Illumina HiSeq platform was used with custom primers to sequence TCR alpha and beta cDNA libraries. In the paper's pipeline: Raw reads were processed with MiGEC to extract unique molecular identifiers, and MiXCR was used to determine CDR3 positions. For each individual, recombination models were inferred using an EM algorithm with the repgenHMM and IGoR tools. Shared clonotypes were analyzed with the tcR package in R, and sharing was normalized by the product of cloneset sizes. To study raw recombination without the effects of thymic and clonal selection, out-of-frame nonproductive sequences were analyzed. TCRdb took the public reads, trimmed them with fastp at Q25, ran MiXCR for clone calling and kept in-frame beta chains. Rows are combined by CDR3 protein, so each entry shows the most common genes and DNA. The V and J calls were not made by the authors but by TCRdb's processing. Across this sample there are about 190,000 distinct CDR3 sequences, with approximately 15% seen only once. The ten biggest clones cover about 38% of the sample.

This specimen comes from a study of identical twins listed by TCRdb under 2016. Turning to the overall study: TCR alpha and beta repertoires from monozygotic twins, unrelated adults of various ages and cord blood were deep-sequenced to test whether fetal clonotypes persist. To rule out contamination, the twin experiments were replicated at different times with different library preparation protocols. What the study reported, not specific to this receptor: Compared with coincidental sharing between unrelated individuals, an excess of low generation-probability sequences was observed among out-of-frame TCR alpha sequences shared between twins. In monozygotic twins, recombination models systematically underestimated out-of-frame TCR alpha sharing, but the models matched the sharing seen between unrelated individuals. Invariant T cells such as MAIT and iNKT could partly confound zero-insertion analyses, though diverse VJ usage argued against this for most clonotypes. Abundant cord blood beta clonotypes had fewer insertions, young adult naive repertoires showed a similar but weaker trend, and memory repertoires showed no such trend. Because the same donors could not be followed over many years, conclusions were based on cross-sectional statistical analysis. The excess sharing between twins in beta out-of-frame sequences was weaker because fewer shared sequences reduced the signal-to-noise ratio.

CDR3 length: 17 amino acids, cysteine to phenylalanine. Only the CDR3 DNA stays, 51 bases, in frame from base 1. Relative to germline, V is 2 bases shorter and J is 4 bases shorter, with 17 bases between their ends. Every donor was a healthy Caucasian. Three pairs of female monozygotic twins, all aged about 18 to 29 years, were included in the twin cohort. Positive isolation kits from Invitrogen were used to isolate the CD4+ and CD8+ T cell populations. The data also belong to a second study, concerning T cells expressing NK-cell markers. Drawing on the second study: TCR beta-chain repertoires were profiled in sorted CD3+CD56+NKG2C+, CD3+CD56+NKG2C- and CD3+CD56-NKG2C+ T-cell subsets from eight donors. Among the eight sequenced donors, only one was HCMV-seronegative, while the other seven were HCMV-seropositive. In several experiments an anti-gammadeltaTCR antibody was added to restrict sorting to alphabetaTCR-expressing T cells. For roughly six donors, the dominant CD3+CD56+NKG2C+ clonotypes were among the top 10 CD8+ clonotypes and accounted for about 1.0-8% of CD8+ T cells. Those dominant clonotypes were again the most abundant among CD3+CD56-NKG2C+ cells in a few donors, at about 28.3-65%. It remained unclear whether the expanded NKG2C-expressing T cell clones were specific for HCMV antigens. The eight sequenced donors were randomly selected healthy volunteers, three men and five women. A commercial ELISA kit detecting HCMV-specific IgG in serum was used to determine HCMV serostatus. MIGEC was used to demultiplex reads and group the reads by UMI, and MiTCR was used to assemble and quantify clonotypes. To remove erroneous sequences, TCR cDNA sequences were retained only when supported by two or more reads. The tcR package was used for downstream repertoire analysis, with clonotypes matched between fractions based on CDR3 nucleotide sequence plus V segment. VDJmatch was used to annotate antigen specificity against VDJdb, with one amino acid substitution in CDR3 permitted.

Recombination linked TRBV12-3 or TRBV12-4 to TRBJ2-2; the D gene cannot be named for sure. The sequencing sample was made of CD8+ T cells sorted from blood. The TCR sequence derives from a woman aged 18-29 years in good health. The DNA sequence is as follows: TGTGCCAGCAGTTTATTGGAAAGTTTCACGGTCACCGGGGAGCTGTTTTTT. Its protein is CASSLLESFTVTGELFF.